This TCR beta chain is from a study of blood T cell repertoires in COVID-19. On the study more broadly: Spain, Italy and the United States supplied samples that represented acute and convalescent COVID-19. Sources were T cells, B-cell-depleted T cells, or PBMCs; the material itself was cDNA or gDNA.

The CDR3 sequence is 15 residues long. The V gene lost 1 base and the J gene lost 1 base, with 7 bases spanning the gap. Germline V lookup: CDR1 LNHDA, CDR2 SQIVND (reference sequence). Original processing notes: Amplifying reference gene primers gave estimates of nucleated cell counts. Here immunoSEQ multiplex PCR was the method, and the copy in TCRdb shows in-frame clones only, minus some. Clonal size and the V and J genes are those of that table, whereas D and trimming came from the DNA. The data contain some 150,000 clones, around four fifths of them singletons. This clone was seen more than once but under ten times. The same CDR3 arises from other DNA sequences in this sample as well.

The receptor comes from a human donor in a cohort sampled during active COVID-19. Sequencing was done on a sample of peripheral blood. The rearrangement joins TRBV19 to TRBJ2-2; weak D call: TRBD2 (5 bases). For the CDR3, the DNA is TGTGCCAGTAGTATAGTGGCGGGGAACACCGGGGAGCTGTTTTTT. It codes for CASSIVAGNTGELFF.